Shown below are 9 T cell receptor beta chains from a single sample sequenced in a study of blood T cell repertoires in COVID-19. TCRdb keeps only in-frame clones here, not all; method: immunoSEQ multiplex PCR. The sample has around 65,000 clones; around four fifths are singletons. Sequencing was carried out using peripheral blood. These receptors were obtained from a woman of 80 years or more with active or convalescent COVID-19.

The V and J genes are TRBV24-1 and TRBJ2-1; D gene unclear. The CDR3 totals 14 residues. In germline, CDR1 is KGHDR, CDR2 SFDVKD. Trimming pared 2 bases from V and 7 bases from J, leaving 11 bases between. CDR3 in amino acids: CATSDSRGLNEQFF. CDR3 coding DNA: TGTGCCACCAGTGATTCGAGAGGATTGAATGAGCAGTTCTTC.

V usage is TRBV7-8 and J usage is TRBJ1-1; 9 bases map to TRBD1. CDR1 is SGHVS and CDR2 is FQNEAQ in the germline V gene. The CDR3 runs 15 residues. J lost 4 bases, V lost 4 bases, and 7 bases had no gene match. DNA of the CDR3: TGTGCCAGCAGCTCAGGACAGGGGAGAGGCACTGAAGCTTTCTTT. This encodes CASSSGQGRGTEAFF.

In this sample, this clone turned up many times. The chain uses TRBV19 and TRBJ1-1, with D perhaps matching TRBD1 (6 bases). There are 14 residues in the CDR3. Trimming pared 4 bases from V and 3 bases from J, leaving 12 bases between. Germline-derived CDR1 and CDR2 are LNHDA and SQIVND (reference sequence). DNA for the CDR3: TGTGCCAGTAGTACCCAGCAGGGGTACACTGAAGCTTTCTTT. This translates into CASSTQQGYTEAFF. Variable domain in full (rest from reference TRBV19 and TRBJ1-1): DGGITQSPKYLFRKEGQNVTLSCEQNLNHDAMYWYRQDPGQGLRLIYYSQIVNDFQKGDIAEGYSVSREKKESFPLTVTSAQKNPTAFYLCASSTQQGYTEAFFGQGTRLTVV.

This sequence joins TRBV6-5 and TRBJ1-3; TRBD1 agrees at 7 bases. The V gene end was trimmed by 6 bases and the J gene end by 2 bases; junction bases not matched to a gene: 1. Germline V gives CDR1 MNHEY, CDR2 SVGAGI. This CDR3 region has 13 residues. DNA for the CDR3: TGTGCCAGCAGCCAGGGGGCTGGAAACACCATATATTTT. It codes for CASSQGAGNTIYF.

This clone was detected only once. This chain connects TRBV5-1 to TRBJ2-3, with 7 bases identical to TRBD2. This CDR3 is built from 14 residues. Germline V gene sequence: CDR1 SGHRS, CDR2 YFSETQ. J lost 6 bases, V lost 4 bases, and 8 bases had no gene match. CDR3 bases: TGCGCCAGCAGCCCTAGCGGATCAGGGGATACGCAGTATTTT. Amino acids: CASSPSGSGDTQYF.

The chain uses TRBV5-1 and TRBJ1-6, with no clear D. This CDR3 comprises 17 residues. Looked up from germline, CDR1 is SGHRS and CDR2 is YFSETQ. Trimming removed 1 base at V and 0 bases at J, with 11 bases between. This CDR3 reads CASSLNPSSSYNSPLHF. The CDR3 nucleotides are TGCGCCAGCAGCTTGAATCCCTCGAGCTCCTATAATTCACCCCTCCACTTT.

The chain has TRBV5-6 and TRBJ1-1; TRBD1 aligns across 11 bases. Unmatched junction bases numbered 6, after V lost 3 bases and J lost 5 bases. This CDR3 is 15 amino acids long. Germline V gene lookup returns CDR1 SGHDT and CDR2 YYEEEE. This CDR3 is CASSSDRGRRTEAFF. The CDR3 DNA reads TGTGCCAGCAGCTCGGACAGGGGGCGACGAACTGAAGCTTTCTTT.

In its sample, this clone was seen once. The gene calls are TRBV5-6 and TRBJ2-6; TRBD1 matches at 10 bases. Germline assignment: CDR1 SGHDT and CDR2 YYEEEE. This CDR3 is 19 amino acids long. The V segment lost 0 bases and the J segment 4 bases; nucleotides outside the gene matches: 10. The CDR3 bases are TGTGCCAGCAGCTTGGTGGGGGGACAGGGGTCGGCCGGGGCCAACGTCCTGACTTTC. Encoded protein: CASSLVGGQGSAGANVLTF.

The V call is TRBV5-5, the J call TRBJ2-1; D possibly corresponds to TRBD1 (6 bases). Trimming cost V 4 bases and J 0 bases, with 11 bases left between them. The length of the CDR3 is 15 residues. CDR1 is SGHKS, CDR2 YYEKEE, per germline (reference sequence). The CDR3 reads CASSVTGRSYNEQFF. CDR3 nucleotide sequence: TGTGCCAGCAGCGTGACAGGACGCTCCTACAATGAGCAGTTCTTC.